This TCR beta chain was sequenced in a study of blood T cell repertoires in COVID-19 (dated by TCRdb to about 2020). General notes on the study: Collaborator samples came from the United States, Italy and Spain and covered acute and convalescent phases of COVID-19. The prospective study material was composed of cDNA or gDNA derived from T cells, B-cell-depleted T cells, or PBMCs. Deeply sampled blood TCRbeta repertoires from subjects exposed to, actively infected with, or recovered from COVID-19 were included in the dataset. The repertoires were made available in a free public database intended to serve as a resource for research on the immune response to SARS-CoV-2. Samples were obtained from the ongoing ImmuneRACE study (first 160 participants) and from approximately 1,200 subjects provided by 6 global collaborators. Nearly every sample came with metadata listing a de-identified subject ID, COVID-19 status, age in years and sex. Where available, HLA class I and class II types were obtained from metadata supplied by the sample provider rather than from assay-based typing. Overall results and qualifications from the work: The quantity of clinical and demographic metadata differed by source and by participant and was supplied without curation.

From cysteine to phenylalanine, the CDR3 is 15 amino acids long. Only the CDR3 DNA is retained, 45 bases long and in frame from the first base. Clipping removes 3 bases from V and 4 bases from J, with 6 as the unmatched junction base count. The germline V gene yields KGHSH for CDR1 and LQKENI for CDR2. TCRbeta CDR3 regions were amplified from genomic DNA using the immunoSEQ Assay, a bias-controlled multiplex PCR. The original pipeline was this. Within the assay, amplification of reference gene primers was used to estimate how many nucleated cells each sample contained. Sequence reads were collapsed and filtered to measure the absolute abundance of every unique TCRbeta CDR3 rearrangement. For each sample, productive Simpson clonality was calculated as the square root of Simpson's diversity index across productive rearrangements. The table was pulled from immuneACCESS by TCRdb, which kept in-frame rearrangements only. Such tables lose some clones; where checked, under half of the loss comes from unresolved V genes, and the rest has no known cause. Clonal size and the V and J genes are those of that table, whereas D and trimming came from the DNA. The sample profile shows 40,000 to 50,000 clones; about 83% of them were found once. The leading ten clones occupy 2% to 2.5% of the sample.

Collaborating institutions collected whole blood in K2EDTA tubes following their own protocols. For TCRbeta analysis, collaborators shipped samples in one of three forms: frozen whole blood, isolated PBMCs, or DNA extracted from either of those sample types. As to this clone: The specificity of this receptor is unknown. No per-base quality is available; no much larger clone lies one base away.

The sample was peripheral blood. The receptor's source is a woman aged 60-75 years with acute or convalescent COVID-19. The V and J genes are TRBV18 and TRBJ1-1; 9 bases in the junction line up with TRBD1. This receptor has the CDR3 CASSPTGGVGTEAFF. The DNA sequence follows: TGTGCCAGCTCACCGACAGGGGGAGTCGGCACTGAAGCTTTCTTT.